This entry describes one TCR beta chain. The method was immunoSEQ multiplex PCR; TCRdb's version includes in-frame clones alone and lacks a portion of them. Among about 31,000 clones, more than 70% were seen once, and the ten largest hold around 4.5%. The data were taken from a study of radiotherapy plus CTLA-4 blockade in lung cancer. This clonotype was obtained from a human donor with non-small cell lung cancer whose response to radiotherapy plus ipilimumab could not be evaluated. This sample comprised peripheral blood, obtained from a patient treated with radiotherapy plus ipilimumab.

The CDR3 nucleotides are TGCGCCAGCAGCTCGCGGATAGGACAGGGGGCGAGAGCTCCAAGCTCCTACGAGCAGTACTTC. It codes for CASSSRIGQGARAPSSYEQYF. V gene TRBV5-1 combines with J gene TRBJ2-7; TRBD1 aligns across 11 bases. The CDR3 covers 21 residues. Trimming cost V 3 bases and J 0 bases; bases outside gene matches: 20. Germline CDR1 is SGHRS and CDR2 is YFSETQ.